This TCR beta chain derives from a study of OX40 agonist ivuxolimab in advanced cancers. About the research overall: Prior anti-PD-1, anti-PD-L1 or anti-CTLA-4 therapy was allowed; around 40% had some. Study-wide points: Among T cells, CD8+ cells averaged more expanded clones than CD4+ cells. Both blood CD4+ and CD8+ T cells showed clonal growth by week 6 at 0.1 to 3.0 mg/kg.

Peripheral blood came from all dose cohorts at three timepoints. About this clone itself: Its antigen is still unknown.

Profiled with immunoSEQ multiplex PCR; TCRdb holds only in-frame clones, not every one. The sample consists of about 84,000 clones, 89% of them appearing once. The receptor comes from an adult with an advanced solid tumor such as melanoma, head and neck, liver or kidney cancer. This material consisted of CD4+ or CD8+ T cells sorted from blood, taken in a trial of the OX40 agonist ivuxolimab.

As DNA, the CDR3 is TGTGCCAGCAGTGTTCCGGGGGGGCCCTACAATGAGCAGTTCTTC. Amino acid sequence: CASSVPGGPYNEQFF. The J gene is TRBJ2-1, the V gene TRBV27; 8 positions agree with TRBD2. CDR1 MNHEY and CDR2 SMNVEV come from the germline V gene (reference sequence). Trimming cost V 5 bases and J 2 bases; bases outside gene matches: 5. This CDR3 spans 15 amino acids.